These 22 T cell receptor beta chains were sequenced from one sample in a study of T cell responses to AZD1222 COVID-19 vaccine. Assay: immunoSEQ multiplex PCR; the TCRdb copy retains only in-frame clones and omits some. The table lists roughly 150,000 clones, around 89% of them singletons. This specimen was peripheral blood, taken on day 0 of AZD1222 vaccination. The receptors were sampled from an adult in good health.

This chain connects TRBV9 to TRBJ2-1, with 8 bases fitting TRBD2. The trim removed 3 bases at V and 0 bases at J, leaving 5 bases unmatched. Germline V lookup: CDR1 SGDLS, CDR2 YYNGEE. This CDR3 spans 16 amino acids. The CDR3 bases are TGTGCCAGCAGCGCCCGGGGGACTAGCTCCTACAATGAGCAGTTCTTC. Its protein is CASSARGTSSYNEQFF.

This chain joins TRBV6-5 and TRBJ1-1; D unclear. The germline gives CDR1 MNHEY, CDR2 SVGAGI. V gave up 0 bases and J gave up 7 bases, with 15 bases separating them. This CDR3 has 15 residues. CDR3 nucleotide sequence: TGTGCCAGCAGTTACTCGAATATCGGGGAGGGTGAAGCTTTCTTT. Protein product: CASSYSNIGEGEAFF.

V and J are TRBV5-1 and TRBJ2-7; perhaps TRBD2 as D (6 bases). Trimming took off 7 bases at V and 6 bases at J, with 20 bases between the two ends. Looked up from germline, CDR1 is SGHRS and CDR2 is YFSETQ. The CDR3 extends over 14 amino acids. CDR3 residues: CASRRDSALGEQYF. The CDR3 DNA follows: TGCGCCAGCCGCCGGGACTCGGCCCTGGGCGAGCAGTACTTC.

V gene TRBV5-1 combines with J gene TRBJ2-1, with D maybe TRBD1 (6 bases). CDR1 is SGHRS and CDR2 is YFSETQ in the germline V gene. The V end was cut by 4 bases, the J end by 7 bases, with 18 bases between. The CDR3 totals 15 residues. The CDR3 coding sequence is TGCGCCAGCAGCAGAGGCAGGGGAAGGTGGAATGAGCAGTTCTTC. Amino acid sequence: CASSRGRGRWNEQFF.

J is TRBJ2-2 and V is TRBV9; 8 bases align to TRBD2. The CDR3 is 14 residues long. Germline CDR1 reads SGDLS; CDR2 reads YYNGEE. V trimming: 7 bases; J trimming: 6 bases; junction bases outside the gene matches: 8. The CDR3 coding sequence is TGTGCCAGCTCCACAGCGGGGGTCCCCGGGGAGCTGTTTTTT. This sequence encodes CASSTAGVPGELFF.

This chain uses TRBV4-2 with TRBJ2-3, with 11 positions matching TRBD2. Germline values: CDR1 LGHNA, CDR2 YNFKEQ. The CDR3 covers 19 residues. The V and J ends lost 1 base and 7 bases, in that order; junction bases with no gene match: 16. The chain's CDR3 is CASSQVASTSGGWGNTQYF. The CDR3 DNA is TGTGCCAGCAGCCAAGTTGCCTCCACTAGCGGGGGATGGGGTAATACGCAGTATTTT.

The rearrangement uses TRBV5-5 and TRBJ2-4, with D possibly matching TRBD1 (6 bases). This CDR3 spans 15 amino acids. V was cut by 4 bases and J by 9 bases, with 20 bases left in between. Per the germline V gene, CDR1 is SGHKS and CDR2 is YYEKEE (reference sequence). CDR3 region: CASSLKQGPGSIQYF. CDR3 coding DNA: TGTGCCAGCAGCCTTAAACAGGGCCCGGGTAGCATTCAGTACTTC.

The genes are TRBV9 and TRBJ2-7; D gene unclear. This CDR3 region has 14 residues. Germline CDR1 reads SGDLS; CDR2 reads YYNGEE. The germline V and J ends were trimmed by 0 bases and 4 bases, with 11 bases remaining between them. The CDR3 region is CASSVGPDTYEQYF. The CDR3 DNA is TGTGCCAGCAGCGTAGGACCCGACACGTACGAGCAGTACTTC.

The CDR3 region is CASNPTGTGTETQYF. CDR3 nucleotide sequence: TGCGCCAGCAACCCTACGGGGACAGGGACGGAGACCCAGTACTTC. The genes are TRBV5-1 and TRBJ2-5, with 9 bases lining up with TRBD1. Trimming removed 6 bases from V and 5 bases from J; junction bases left unmatched: 11. The CDR3 totals 15 residues. CDR1 is SGHRS and CDR2 is YFSETQ in the germline V gene.

The gene calls are TRBV7-5 and TRBJ2-4; TRBD1 reflects the table's D call only, with no check against the DNA. TRBV7-5 is classified as a pseudogene. CDR3 size: 20 residues. The CDR3 region is CARSCRDILGLHQAKNIQYF. CDR3 in DNA: TGTGCCAGAAGCTGCCGGGACATCCTGGGGCTCCACCAGGCCAAAAACATTCAGTACTTC.

V gene TRBV29-1 combines with J gene TRBJ2-1, with D maybe TRBD1 (6 bases). The CDR3 covers 14 residues. Looked up from germline, CDR1 is SQVTM and CDR2 is ANQGSEA. This CDR3 reads CHCSGQSSYNEQFF. CDR3 sequence (DNA): TGCCACTGCTCCGGACAGAGCTCCTACAATGAGCAGTTCTTC.

Here the CDR3 DNA reads TGTGCCAGCAGCTTCTCGGGGTCTAGGTACGAGCAGTACTTC. Protein sequence: CASSFSGSRYEQYF. The chain links TRBV5-6 to TRBJ2-7, with D possibly being TRBD2 (5 bases). The germline V gene has CDR1 SGHDT and CDR2 YYEEEE. The V and J ends lost 2 bases and 4 bases respectively, with 13 bases between them. CDR3 length: 14 residues.

V usage is TRBV27 and J usage is TRBJ2-7; D might be TRBD2 (5 bases). Per the germline V gene, CDR1 is MNHEY and CDR2 is SMNVEV (reference sequence). With 8 bases removed from V and 7 bases from J, the gap between germline ends came to 12 bases. The CDR3 runs 11 residues. The CDR3 DNA reads as TGTGCCAGCGGGAGTTACGGGGAGCAGTACTTC. This gives the protein CASGSYGEQYF.

The count of this clone is one. V usage is TRBV5-5 and J usage is TRBJ1-1; 7 nucleotides match TRBD1. J gave up 2 bases and V 0 bases, and 10 bases lay outside the gene matches. This CDR3 has 17 amino acids. The germline gives CDR1 SGHKS, CDR2 YYEKEE (reference sequence). The CDR3: CASSLGSAPGGNTEAFF. The CDR3 DNA follows: TGTGCCAGCAGCTTGGGGAGCGCCCCAGGGGGTAACACTGAAGCTTTCTTT.

The count of this clone is one. The chain employs TRBV30 and TRBJ1-6; weak D call: TRBD1 (5 bases). The germline V gene has CDR1 GTSNPN and CDR2 SVGIG (reference sequence). The V and J ends lost 3 bases and 7 bases respectively, with 13 bases between them. CDR3 length: 14 residues. The CDR3 sequence: CAWREGTFNSPLHF. The CDR3, as DNA: TGTGCCTGGAGAGAGGGGACCTTCAATTCACCCCTCCACTTT.

The chain has TRBV7-9 and TRBJ1-2; 8 nucleotides agree with TRBD1. The germline CDR1 and CDR2 sequences are SEHNR and FQNEAQ (reference sequence). The V segment lost 5 bases and the J segment 4 bases; nucleotides outside the gene matches: 15. The CDR3 runs to 17 residues. In DNA, the CDR3 is TGTGCCAGCAGCCCCGGGGACAGGCGAGGGACTAGCTATGGCTACACCTTC. Translated, it gives CASSPGDRRGTSYGYTF.

CDR3 loop: CASSATDGMNTEAFF. The DNA of the CDR3 is TGTGCCAGCAGCGCGACGGACGGCATGAACACTGAAGCTTTCTTT. The chain joins TRBV11-2 to TRBJ1-1; the D is unclear. Germline-derived CDR1 and CDR2 are SGHAT and FQNNGV. The germline V and J ends were trimmed by 5 bases and 0 bases, with 13 bases remaining between them. The CDR3 sequence is 15 residues long.

This chain links TRBV5-4 with TRBJ2-7; TRBD2 matches 8 bases. V lost 4 bases and J lost 3; bases outside the gene matches: 6. Germline V gene lookup returns CDR1 SGHNT and CDR2 YYREEE (reference sequence). This CDR3 spans 14 amino acids. The DNA of the CDR3 is TGTGCCAGCAGCGTGGGACTAGGAAACTACGAGCAGTACTTC. Translated, it gives CASSVGLGNYEQYF.

The chain links TRBV19 to TRBJ1-4; D call uncertain. V lost 3 bases and J 7 bases, leaving 9 bases between the germline ends. CDR1 LNHDA and CDR2 SQIVND come from the germline V gene (reference sequence). The CDR3 runs 13 residues. DNA of the CDR3: TGTGCCAGTAGTATGGGCGCCGGTGAAAAACTGTTTTTT. Its protein is CASSMGAGEKLFF.

The chain combines TRBV19 with TRBJ2-5; D is undetermined. Germline V lookup: CDR1 LNHDA, CDR2 SQIVND (reference sequence). Trimming removed 2 bases from V and 5 bases from J, with 3 bases in between. The CDR3 is 11 residues long. The CDR3 DNA is TGTGCCAGTAGTATAATGGAGACCCAGTACTTC. Translation: CASSIMETQYF. Full variable domain (outside the CDR3, taken from reference TRBV19 and TRBJ2-5): DGGITQSPKYLFRKEGQNVTLSCEQNLNHDAMYWYRQDPGQGLRLIYYSQIVNDFQKGDIAEGYSVSREKKESFPLTVTSAQKNPTAFYLCASSIMETQYFGPGTRLLVL.

The V gene is TRBV7-9, the J gene TRBJ2-7, with D possibly TRBD2 on 6 matching bases. The CDR3 covers 14 residues. Germline V lookup: CDR1 SEHNR, CDR2 FQNEAQ (reference sequence). V gave up 1 base and J gave up 2 bases, with 9 bases separating them. CDR3 nucleotides: TGTGCCAGCAGCTTAGGGCGGGGAACCTACGAGCAGTACTTC. This sequence encodes CASSLGRGTYEQYF.

The chain employs TRBV27 and TRBJ2-7, with D tentatively TRBD1 (6 bases). This CDR3 spans 12 amino acids. Germline CDR1 reads MNHEY; CDR2 reads SMNVEV (reference sequence). Trimming took 6 bases from V and 2 from J, leaving 8 bases between them. CDR3 DNA sequence: TGTGCCAGCAGACAGGGCCCCTACGAGCAGTACTTC. This gives the protein CASRQGPYEQYF.